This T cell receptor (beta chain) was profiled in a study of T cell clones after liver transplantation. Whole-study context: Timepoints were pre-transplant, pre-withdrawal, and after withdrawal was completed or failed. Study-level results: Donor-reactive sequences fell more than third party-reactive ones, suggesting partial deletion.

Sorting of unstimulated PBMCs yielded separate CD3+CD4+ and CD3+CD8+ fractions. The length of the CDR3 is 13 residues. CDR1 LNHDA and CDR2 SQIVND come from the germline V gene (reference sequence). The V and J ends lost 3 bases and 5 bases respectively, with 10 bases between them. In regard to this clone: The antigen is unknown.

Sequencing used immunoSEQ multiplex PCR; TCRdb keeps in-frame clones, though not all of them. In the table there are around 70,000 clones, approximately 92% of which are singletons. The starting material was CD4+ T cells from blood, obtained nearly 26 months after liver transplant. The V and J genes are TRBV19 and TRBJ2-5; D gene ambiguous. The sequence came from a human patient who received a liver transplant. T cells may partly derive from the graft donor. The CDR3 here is CASSIPFKETQYF. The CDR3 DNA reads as TGTGCCAGTAGTATTCCCTTCAAGGAGACCCAGTACTTC.